These 27 T cell receptor beta chains share one sample of origin, sequenced in a study of T cells expressing NK-cell markers. TCRdb reanalyzed the 5' RACE reads and collapses them to one entry per CDR3 protein, without DNA. Here the sample table reports some 150,000 distinct CDR3 sequences. Sample: blood T cells: a sorted CD56 or NKG2C T cell subset, CD4+ or CD8+ T cells, or bulk PBMC T cells (not recorded which). These receptors all stem from a woman in her forties or fifties in good health.

The V gene is TRBV30, the J gene TRBJ1-1; with no DNA, the TCRdb D assignment of TRBD1 cannot be verified. Germline V gene data show CDR1 as GTSNPN and CDR2 as SVGIG (reference sequence). The CDR3 has 11 residues. CDR3 protein: CAWSQGPEAFF.

This rearrangement joins TRBV4-1 to TRBJ2-1; lacking DNA, the TRBD2 call made by TCRdb goes unchecked. CDR3 size: 15 residues. Germline CDR1 reads MGHRA; CDR2 reads YSYEKL. This chain's CDR3 is CASSLRLAAYNEQFF.

The rearrangement links TRBV29-1 to TRBJ2-1; as DNA is missing, the TRBD2 call by TCRdb cannot be tested. From germline, CDR1 is SQVTM and CDR2 ANQGSEA. CDR3 length: 15 amino acids. CDR3: CSVEDWGEGYNEQFF.

V usage is TRBV23-1 and J usage is TRBJ2-3. TRBV23-1 is annotated as an ORF whose role is uncertain. The CDR3 length is 16 residues. CDR3 amino acids: CASSQSRQWCTDTQYF.

The chain has TRBV11-2 and TRBJ2-5; checking the TCRdb D call of TRBD2 is not possible without DNA. This CDR3 spans 15 amino acids. In germline, CDR1 is SGHAT, CDR2 FQNNGV. The CDR3: CASSRRLAASETQYF.

This chain uses TRBV20-1 with TRBJ2-1; the D gene TCRdb calls, TRBD2, cannot be checked with no DNA. The CDR3 covers 15 residues. Germline CDR1 DFQATT, CDR2 SNEGSKA (reference sequence). CDR3 sequence reads: CSARDSPSGKVEQFF.

V usage is TRBV9 and J usage is TRBJ1-1; TCRdb's D call of TRBD1 is untestable without DNA. Per the germline V gene, CDR1 is SGDLS and CDR2 is YYNGEE. This CDR3 has 15 amino acids. This chain's CDR3 is CASFRDNTLNTEAFF.

This chain uses TRBV3-1 with TRBJ1-3; TCRdb selects TRBD1, and the lack of DNA leaves this call unchecked. Germline values: CDR1 LGHDT, CDR2 YNNKEL (reference sequence). The length of the CDR3 is 17 residues. The CDR3: CASSQVGPPGTGNTIYF.

This chain joins TRBV27 and TRBJ2-1. Germline CDR1 and CDR2: MNHEY and SMNVEV (reference sequence). The CDR3 spans 14 residues. The CDR3 protein is CASSSLDADNEQFF.

J is TRBJ2-1 and V is TRBV7-8; TCRdb indicates TRBD1, and absent DNA this call remains unverified. Per germline, CDR1 SGHVS and CDR2 FQNEAQ. CDR3 length equals 15 residues. The CDR3 sequence: CASSLVTGGSNEQFF. The variable domain in full, completed from reference TRBV7-8 and TRBJ2-1, reads GAGVSQSPRYKVAKRGQDVALRCDPISGHVSLFWYQQALGQGPEFLTYFQNEAQLDKSGLPSDRFFAERPEGSVSTLKIQRTQQEDSAVYLCASSLVTGGSNEQFFGPGTRLTVL.

This CDR3 reads CASSQREIGGRGETQYF. The chain carries TRBV4-1 and TRBJ2-5; TCRdb indicates TRBD1, and absent DNA this call remains unverified. The CDR3 length is 17 residues. Germline V gene sequence: CDR1 MGHRA, CDR2 YSYEKL.

The genes are TRBV5-5 and TRBJ2-2; TCRdb indicates TRBD1, and absent DNA this call remains unverified. The CDR3 sequence is 14 residues long. Per germline, CDR1 SGHKS and CDR2 YYEKEE (reference sequence). The chain's CDR3 is CASSLGGFSGELFF.

The CDR3 reads CASSQGTGTPTDTQYF. V gene TRBV4-2 combines with J gene TRBJ2-3; TCRdb outputs TRBD1, but without DNA this stays unchecked. CDR1 is LGHNA, CDR2 YNFKEQ, per germline. The CDR3 has 16 amino acids.

This rearrangement joins TRBV7-9 to TRBJ2-7. Germline V lookup: CDR1 SEHNR, CDR2 FQNEAQ (reference sequence). The CDR3 runs to 13 residues. The CDR3 here is CASRIAGAYEQYF.

The V call is TRBV6-1, the J call TRBJ2-5. The germline gives CDR1 MNHNS, CDR2 SASEGT. The CDR3 loop spans 13 amino acids. The CDR3 protein is CASSEEIQETQYF.

This chain connects TRBV10-3 to TRBJ2-3; TCRdb's assignment of TRBD2 cannot be checked, as there is no DNA. Germline-derived CDR1 and CDR2 are ENHRY and SYGVKD. The CDR3 consists of 17 residues. This chain's CDR3 is CAISESTLAGNTDTQYF.

V gene TRBV27 combines with J gene TRBJ2-6. Germline V lookup: CDR1 MNHEY, CDR2 SMNVEV (reference sequence). The CDR3 spans 15 residues. The CDR3 reads CASMMTLSGANVLTF.

This chain uses TRBV2 with TRBJ2-4; TCRdb's D call of TRBD1 is untestable without DNA. CDR1 SNHLY and CDR2 FYNNEI come from the germline V gene. The CDR3 consists of 15 residues. This CDR3 reads CASSELGGVQNIQYF. The whole variable domain, remainder taken from reference TRBV2 and TRBJ2-4, is EPEVTQTPSHQVTQMGQEVILRCVPISNHLYFYWYRQILGQKVEFLVSFYNNEISEKSEIFDDQFSVERPDGSNFTLKIRSTKLEDSAMYFCASSELGGVQNIQYFGAGTRLSVL.

The J gene is TRBJ2-6, the V gene TRBV7-8; TCRdb's D gene call, TRBD2, goes unchecked for lack of DNA. The CDR3 extends over 18 amino acids. Germline CDR1 reads SGHVS; CDR2 reads FQNEAQ. The CDR3 reads CASSLGTSGSTGANVLTF.

J is TRBJ2-5 and V is TRBV29-1; the D call from TCRdb, TRBD1, cannot be confirmed without DNA. Germline lookup yields CDR1 SQVTM and CDR2 ANQGSEA. The CDR3 spans 15 residues. CDR3 region: CSVEVGTGVRETQYF.

V is TRBV12-5 and J is TRBJ2-5; checking the TCRdb D call of TRBD1 is not possible without DNA. The V gene's germline CDR1 is LGHNT and CDR2 FRNRAP. The CDR3 sequence is 13 residues long. This CDR3 reads CASDEDNQETQYF.

The chain couples TRBV6-1 to TRBJ2-1; TCRdb's D call, TRBD1, is unchecked because there is no DNA. Germline CDR1 reads MNHNS; CDR2 reads SASEGT. CDR3 size: 16 residues. CDR3 sequence: CASSENQGLSYNEQFF.

V usage is TRBV12-3 or TRBV12-4 and J usage is TRBJ1-2; as DNA is missing, the TRBD1 call by TCRdb cannot be tested. CDR3 size: 14 residues. The CDR3 spells CASSPGPANYGYTF.

The chain uses TRBV13 and TRBJ2-3; TCRdb returns TRBD1, unconfirmable since there is no DNA. The CDR3 covers 15 residues. CDR1 is PRHDT, CDR2 FYEKMQ, per germline (reference sequence). Here the CDR3 reads CASSCQTGSTDTQYF.

V is TRBV24-1 and J is TRBJ2-2. The CDR3 extends over 12 amino acids. Germline V gene data show CDR1 as KGHDR and CDR2 as SFDVKD. The CDR3 is CATSEYTGELFF.

The chain links TRBV30 to TRBJ1-1. This CDR3 has 12 residues. Germline V gene data show CDR1 as GTSNPN and CDR2 as SVGIG (reference sequence). CDR3 sequence: CAWRIGSTPAFF.

The V call is TRBV10-2, the J call TRBJ2-1; TCRdb picks TRBD2, but there is no DNA to check that call. The CDR3 loop spans 15 amino acids. Germline CDR1 reads WSHSY; CDR2 reads SAAADI. The CDR3 here is CASSDGGRAFLAQFF.